This passage covers 30 T cell receptor beta chains from one sample sequenced in a study of T cells in women clearing cervical HPV infection. Clones were read by immunoSEQ multiplex PCR, and TCRdb kept only the in-frame ones, dropping some. The sample holds approximately 31,000 clones. Sequencing used blood buffy coat. The receptor set was obtained from a woman between 18 and 70 years old with a cervical HPV16 infection that either progressed to CIN3+ or cleared (not recorded which).

Notes on this clone: From the germline J gene comes the end of the CDR3, since the read stops 3 residues before it. The chain uses TRBV28 and TRBJ2-1; 12 bases agree with TRBD1. Germline CDR1 reads MDHEN; CDR2 reads SYDVKM. There are 17 residues in the CDR3. Trimming removed 4 bases from V and 3 bases from J; junction bases left unmatched: 7. Incomplete CDR3 DNA: TGTGCCAGCAGTTGGTCGGGACAGGGGGCGGTCTACAATGAG. Translation: CASSWSGQGAVYNE. The full CDR3 protein reads CASSWSGQGAVYNEQFF.

On this clone: Read data end 3 residues before the CDR3 end; the end is taken from the germline J gene. The chain employs TRBV19 and TRBJ2-5; D is possibly TRBD2 (6 bases). The V gene lost 4 bases and the J gene lost 4 bases, with 13 bases spanning the gap. The CDR3 length is 14 residues. The germline V gene encodes CDR1 LNHDA and CDR2 SQIVND (reference sequence). CDR3 protein: CASSRRDYGETQYF. The covered CDR3 bases are TGTGCCAGTAGTAGGCGGGATTATGGAGAGACC.

Comments on this clone: The read ends 3 residues before the CDR3 terminus; that terminus is restored from the germline J gene. The chain employs TRBV19 and TRBJ2-7; 8 nucleotides align to TRBD1. The CDR3 has 15 residues. The junction had 6 bases not matched to a gene; V was cut back by 1 base and J by 4 bases. Germline V gene data show CDR1 as LNHDA and CDR2 as SQIVND (reference sequence). The part of the CDR3 DNA that was read is TGTGCCAGTAGTATAGTCCAGGGGGCGAGGTACGAG. It translates to CASSIVQGARYE. The CDR3 reads in full as CASSIVQGARYEQYF.

Concerning this clone: The CDR3 extends 3 residues past the end of the read, so its final part is completed from the germline J gene. The V call is TRBV27, the J call TRBJ2-5, with D maybe TRBD2 (5 bases). The V gene's germline CDR1 is MNHEY and CDR2 SMNVEV (reference sequence). V was clipped by 4 bases and J by 5 bases, with 14 bases between them. The CDR3 is 14 amino acids. CDR3 region: CASSSSTSFETQYF. The CDR3 bases that were read are TGTGCCAGCAGTTCCTCTACTAGTTTTGAGACC.

The DNA read from the CDR3 is TGTGCCAGCAGCGTAGATAACAGGTTTAGAGAGACC. Its translation: CASSVDNRFRET. The full CDR3 protein is CASSVDNRFRETQYF. The chain is built from TRBV9 and TRBJ2-5; TRBD1 might be the D (5 bases). The read ends 3 residues shy of where the CDR3 ends; the end is completed using the germline J gene. V was clipped by 0 bases and J by 4 bases, with 13 bases between them. The germline V gene has CDR1 SGDLS and CDR2 YYNGEE. The CDR3 totals 15 residues.

About this clone: The read terminates 3 residues before the CDR3 end, so the remaining end is supplied by the germline J gene. The chain links TRBV12-3 or TRBV12-4 to TRBJ2-7; TRBD2 agrees at 13 bases. The CDR3 spans 18 residues. V shed 1 base, J shed 3 bases, and the junction held 9 bases outside the gene matches. The part of the CDR3 DNA that was read is TGTGCCAGCAGTTTAGGAGGGCGGACTAGCGGGAGTCTCTACGAG. Its protein product is CASSLGGRTSGSLYE. The complete CDR3 protein is CASSLGGRTSGSLYEQYF.

Remarks on this clone: The CDR3 end lies 3 residues beyond the end of the read and is filled in from the germline J gene. This chain joins TRBV7-9 and TRBJ2-7; 8 bases map to TRBD1. V gave up 3 bases and J gave up 2 bases; unmatched junction bases: 3. This CDR3 is 14 amino acids long. Germline lookup yields CDR1 SEHNR and CDR2 FQNEAQ (reference sequence). The CDR3 loop reads CASSLQGQAYEQYF. Incomplete CDR3 DNA: TGTGCCAGCAGCTTGCAGGGACAGGCCTACGAG.

Comment on this clone: The read ends 3 residues shy of where the CDR3 ends; the end is completed using the germline J gene. The rearrangement links TRBV18 to TRBJ1-2; D not certain. The germline gives CDR1 KGHSH, CDR2 LQKENI. This CDR3 is 16 amino acids long. CDR3 DNA, as far as it was read: TGTGCCAGCTCACCTCTACTAGCGGGAGCAAAAGATACC. Translation: CASSPLLAGAKDT. The entire CDR3 protein reads CASSPLLAGAKDTYTF.

A word on this clone: From the germline J gene comes the end of the CDR3, since the read stops 3 residues before it. The chain has TRBV7-9 and TRBJ1-1; a weak D match, TRBD1 (5 bases). Germline values: CDR1 SEHNR, CDR2 FQNEAQ (reference sequence). This CDR3 contains 14 residues. The germline V and J ends were trimmed by 5 bases and 4 bases, with 14 bases remaining between them. The covered CDR3 bases are TGTGCCAGCAGCACAGATCAGGGTGGCACTGAA. Translation: CASSTDQGGTE. Given in full, the CDR3 is CASSTDQGGTEAFF.

Points on this clone: Read sequence stops 3 residues before the CDR3 end, and the germline J gene provides the missing end. The J gene is TRBJ2-7, the V gene TRBV20-1, with 8 bases identical to TRBD2. The junction had 8 bases not matched to a gene; V was cut back by 0 bases and J by 4 bases. Germline CDR1 DFQATT, CDR2 SNEGSKA (reference sequence). The CDR3 is made up of 15 amino acids. Partial CDR3 DNA: TGCAGTGCTAGAGATTCGGGGCGGGGGGCTTACGAG. Its translation is CSARDSGRGAYE. The complete CDR3 reads CSARDSGRGAYEQYF.

About this clone: Sequencing ends 3 residues short of the CDR3 end; the germline J gene provides the rest. V and J are TRBV5-1 and TRBJ1-6; 8 bases match TRBD1. Germline V gene lookup returns CDR1 SGHRS and CDR2 YFSETQ. The CDR3 extends over 19 amino acids. The V and J ends lost 0 bases and 0 bases, in that order; junction bases with no gene match: 8. The CDR3 region is CASSLVRQGSRSYNSPLHF. Partial CDR3 DNA: TGCGCCAGCAGCTTGGTTCGACAGGGGTCCCGCTCCTATAATTCACCC.

As regards this clone: With the read ending 3 residues before the CDR3 end, the germline J gene is used to fill in that end. This rearrangement joins TRBV5-1 to TRBJ2-7; weak D call: TRBD2 (7 bases). The germline CDR1 and CDR2 sequences are SGHRS and YFSETQ. The germline V and J ends were trimmed by 4 bases and 5 bases, with 16 bases remaining between them. The CDR3 has 14 amino acids. The CDR3 DNA, read in part, is TGCGCCAGCAGCCCGACGGGGGGCGTCGACGAG. Translating gives CASSPTGGVDE. The CDR3 in full is CASSPTGGVDEQYF.

Details on this clone: The CDR3 extends 3 residues past the end of the read, so its final part is completed from the germline J gene. The rearrangement links TRBV7-8 to TRBJ2-4; 8 bases map to TRBD1. The CDR3 is 12 residues long. CDR1 is SGHVS, CDR2 FQNEAQ, per germline. V shed 5 bases and J 7 bases; nucleotides not matched to a gene: 1. CDR3 region: CASSRTGNIQYF. The CDR3 bases that were read are TGTGCCAGCAGCAGGACAGGGAACATT. Looking up the rest from reference TRBV7-8 and TRBJ2-4 gives the full variable domain: GAGVSQSPRYKVAKRGQDVALRCDPISGHVSLFWYQQALGQGPEFLTYFQNEAQLDKSGLPSDRFFAERPEGSVSTLKIQRTQQEDSAVYLCASSRTGNIQYFGAGTRLSVL.

A note on this clone: The read comes to an end 3 residues before the CDR3 does, leaving the germline J gene to fill in the end. The chain links TRBV18 to TRBJ2-2; D possibly corresponds to TRBD1 (5 bases). Germline CDR1 reads KGHSH; CDR2 reads LQKENI. This CDR3 contains 18 residues. This chain's CDR3 is CASSPSQGLRATNEKLFF. CDR3 DNA, as far as it was read: TGTGCCAGCTCACCATCTCAGGGTTTACGGGCAACTAATGAAAAG.

Of note for this clone: The CDR3 end is not reached by the read, which stops 3 residues before it; the germline J gene fills it in. The gene calls are TRBV4-2 and TRBJ2-3; 8 nucleotides align to TRBD2. The CDR3 extends over 16 amino acids. Germline trimming cut 0 bases from V and 3 bases from J; bases unmatched to any gene: 5. Germline V gives CDR1 LGHNA, CDR2 YNFKEQ. The CDR3 spells CASSQDRASGTDTQYF. The covered CDR3 bases are TGTGCCAGCAGCCAAGATAGGGCTAGCGGGACAGATACG.

Here the CDR3 reads CSARQPGTGGHEQYF. The sequenced CDR3 bases are TGCAGTGCTAGGCAACCCGGGACAGGGGGTCACGAG. This sequence joins TRBV20-1 and TRBJ2-7; 11 bases line up with TRBD1. With the read ending 3 residues before the CDR3 end, the germline J gene is used to fill in that end. Trimming removed 3 bases from V and 5 bases from J; junction bases left unmatched: 9. CDR3 length: 15 amino acids. Per germline, CDR1 DFQATT and CDR2 SNEGSKA (reference sequence).

Notes on this clone: The read terminates 3 residues before the CDR3 end, so the remaining end is supplied by the germline J gene. This chain connects TRBV30 to TRBJ2-2; perhaps TRBD1 as D (6 bases). The length of the CDR3 is 14 residues. Germline CDR1 GTSNPN, CDR2 SVGIG (reference sequence). CDR3 region: CAWSVEGGNSPLFF. The sequenced part of the CDR3 DNA is TGTGCCTGGAGTGTAGAAGGGGGTAATTCACCG.

A word on this clone: The sequence runs out 3 residues before the end of the CDR3; the remainder is reconstructed from the germline J gene. This chain links TRBV13 with TRBJ1-1, with TRBD1 matching over 7 bases. CDR1 and CDR2 from the germline V gene are PRHDT and FYEKMQ (reference sequence). CDR3 length: 17 amino acids. The ends lost 4 bases at V and 0 bases at J; junction bases unmatched: 11. The CDR3: CASSSQGEGFMNTEAFF. Incomplete CDR3 DNA: TGTGCCAGCAGCTCTCAGGGGGAAGGTTTCATGAACACTGAA.

Comment on this clone: The read is 3 residues too short to cover the CDR3 end, so that end is filled in from the germline J gene. The chain has TRBV19 and TRBJ2-7; 9 bases match TRBD1. V shed 10 bases, J shed 5 bases, and the junction held 21 bases outside the gene matches. From germline, CDR1 is LNHDA and CDR2 SQIVND (reference sequence). CDR3 length: 17 residues. CDR3 DNA (partial): TGTGCCACGTCCAGGGACAGGGAAACTTACGCGACGGACGAG. Translating it yields CATSRDRETYATDE. The full CDR3 sequence reads CATSRDRETYATDEQYF. The whole variable domain, filled in from reference TRBV19 and TRBJ2-7, reads DGGITQSPKYLFRKEGQNVTLSCEQNLNHDAMYWYRQDPGQGLRLIYYSQIVNDFQKGDIAEGYSVSREKKESFPLTVTSAQKNPTAFYLCATSRDRETYATDEQYFGPGTRLTVT.

Concerning this clone itself: The junction shows a germline mismatch at one end, possibly a read error. CDR3 sequence reads: CASSQDYRAENGYTF. CDR3 DNA (partial): TGCGCCAGCAGCCAAGATTACAGGGCTGAGAATGGC. This chain connects TRBV4-2 to TRBJ1-2; possible D gene TRBD1, 6 bases. Sequencing ends 3 residues short of the CDR3 end; the germline J gene provides the rest. CDR3 length: 15 amino acids. Germline V gene data show CDR1 as LGHNA and CDR2 as YNFKEQ.

A remark on this clone: With the read ending 3 residues before the CDR3 end, the germline J gene is used to fill in that end. J is TRBJ1-5 and V is TRBV30; D is possibly TRBD1 (6 bases). Between the trimmed V and J ends, which lost 2 bases and 6 bases, there was a span of 11 bases. CDR1 is GTSNPN and CDR2 is SVGIG in the germline V gene (reference sequence). CDR3 length equals 13 residues. CDR3 DNA (partial): TGTGCCTGGAGTCCGGGGGGCCGTCAGCCC. Protein sequence: CAWSPGGRQP. The complete CDR3 protein is CAWSPGGRQPQHF. The entire variable domain, with the rest obtained from reference TRBV30 and TRBJ1-5, is as follows: SQTIHQWPATLVQPVGSPLSLECTVEGTSNPNLYWYRQAAGRGLQLLFYSVGIGQISSEVPQNLSASRPQDRQFILSSKKLLLSDSGFYLCAWSPGGRQPQHFGDGTRLSIL.

Note on this clone: The sequence runs out 3 residues before the end of the CDR3; the remainder is reconstructed from the germline J gene. The chain links TRBV19 to TRBJ2-2; TRBD1 matches at 10 bases. Germline V gives CDR1 LNHDA, CDR2 SQIVND (reference sequence). The length of the CDR3 is 15 residues. Incomplete CDR3 DNA: TGTGCCAGTACCTCCCGGGGACAGGGGAGTGAAAAG. Its protein product is CASTSRGQGSEK. The CDR3 in full is CASTSRGQGSEKLFF.

For this clone: The read halts 3 residues ahead of the CDR3 end, with the missing end drawn from the germline J gene. The chain has TRBV19 and TRBJ2-1, with unresolved D. CDR1 LNHDA and CDR2 SQIVND come from the germline V gene (reference sequence). The ends were cut back, 3 bases at V and 4 bases at J, with 4 bases in the middle. The CDR3 sequence is 12 residues long. CDR3 region: CASSIPYNEQFF. Partial CDR3 DNA: TGTGCCAGTAGTATCCCATACAATGAG.

Concerning this clone: Read coverage stops 3 residues before the CDR3 terminus; the germline J gene supplies the remainder. V gene TRBV19 combines with J gene TRBJ1-5; 7 nucleotides match TRBD1. Trimming cost V 4 bases and J 7 bases; bases outside gene matches: 10. Germline V gene data show CDR1 as LNHDA and CDR2 as SQIVND (reference sequence). CDR3 size: 15 residues. CDR3 in amino acids: CASSTADRVQQPQHF. The sequenced part of the CDR3 DNA is TGTGCCAGTAGTACCGCCGACAGGGTTCAACAGCCC.

The CDR3 is CAWSVGRAYNEQFF. The covered CDR3 bases are TGTGCCTGGAGTGTTGGCAGGGCTTACAATGAG. The chain has TRBV30 and TRBJ2-1, with D maybe TRBD1 (5 bases). The read halts 3 residues ahead of the CDR3 end, with the missing end drawn from the germline J gene. V was shortened by 0 bases and J by 4 bases, with 10 bases between the two germline ends. The CDR3 loop spans 14 amino acids. Germline CDR1 and CDR2: GTSNPN and SVGIG (reference sequence).

On this clone itself: The CDR3 end falls 3 residues outside the read, so it is completed with the germline J gene. The chain couples TRBV12-3 or TRBV12-4 to TRBJ2-3, with 8 bases that match TRBD2. The CDR3 loop spans 17 amino acids. J lost 2 bases, V lost 6 bases, and 13 bases had no gene match. Partial CDR3 DNA: TGTGCCAGCAGACCCCCTCGACTAGCGAGACACACAGATACG. Protein product: CASRPPRLARHTDT. The whole CDR3 is CASRPPRLARHTDTQYF.

In regard to this clone: The read ends 3 residues early relative to the CDR3; the germline J gene fills the gap. The chain couples TRBV29-1 to TRBJ1-2; D gene unclear. CDR3 length equals 11 residues. Germline V gene lookup returns CDR1 SQVTM and CDR2 ANQGSEA. V shed 7 bases and J shed 1 base, with 7 bases lying between them. The DNA read from the CDR3 is TGCAGCGGTGTCTATAACTATGGC. Protein product: CSGVYNYG. The whole CDR3 sequence is CSGVYNYGYTF.

Concerning this clone itself: Sequencing ends 3 residues short of the CDR3 end; the germline J gene provides the rest. The rearrangement joins TRBV2 to TRBJ1-4; tentative D call: TRBD1 (6 bases). V lost 3 bases and J 0 bases, leaving 8 bases between the germline ends. CDR1 and CDR2 from the germline V gene are SNHLY and FYNNEI. CDR3 size: 15 residues. CDR3 bases read: TGTGCCAGCAGTGAGTCAGGGGCAACTAATGAAAAA. This sequence encodes CASSESGATNEK. The CDR3, in full, reads CASSESGATNEKLFF.

Note on this clone: The observed sequence ends 3 residues before the CDR3 terminus, with the missing tail filled in from the germline J gene. The rearrangement links TRBV19 to TRBJ2-3; 8 nucleotides match TRBD1. The CDR3 covers 15 residues. The germline gives CDR1 LNHDA, CDR2 SQIVND (reference sequence). CDR3: CASRANPDREETQYF. The CDR3 DNA, read in part, is TGTGCCAGTAGAGCCAACCCGGACAGGGAGGAGACG.

As for this clone: Sequencing ends 3 residues short of the CDR3 end; the germline J gene provides the rest. The chain uses TRBV2 and TRBJ1-2; 10 bases align to TRBD1. The CDR3 is 14 amino acids. CDR1 and CDR2 (germline): SNHLY, FYNNEI. CDR3 sequence: CASSEVGTGEGYTF. The CDR3 bases that were read are TGTGCCAGCAGTGAAGTTGGGACAGGGGAGGGC. Variable domain in full (rest from reference TRBV2 and TRBJ1-2): EPEVTQTPSHQVTQMGQEVILRCVPISNHLYFYWYRQILGQKVEFLVSFYNNEISEKSEIFDDQFSVERPDGSNFTLKIRSTKLEDSAMYFCASSEVGTGEGYTFGSGTRLTVV.